This record covers a single TCR beta chain. Germline V gene lookup returns CDR1 SGDLS and CDR2 YYNGEE. The CDR3 spans 18 residues. The trim removed 4 bases at V and 1 base at J, leaving 11 bases unmatched. This sample was included in a study of blood T cell repertoires in COVID-19. Clones were read by immunoSEQ multiplex PCR, and TCRdb kept only the in-frame ones, dropping some. This sample has under 150,000 clones, with 83% found just once. Sequenced: peripheral blood. This TCR derives from an older man with active or convalescent COVID-19. This rearrangement joins TRBV9 to TRBJ2-1; 10 bases are shared with TRBD2. CDR3 sequence: CASSSPPAGGPSYNEQFF. The CDR3 bases are TGTGCCAGCAGCTCTCCCCCAGCGGGGGGGCCTTCCTACAATGAGCAGTTCTTC.